Included here is one T cell receptor beta chain sequence, with context. TCRdb re-analysed the 5' RACE reads in MiXCR, keeping a single row per CDR3 protein. The repertoire includes about 26,000 distinct CDR3 sequences, about 5.1% of them detected once, and more than 3.5% sits in the top ten. This entry is derived from a study of early T cells in non-severe SARS-CoV-2 infection. Overall study context: Chains were not paired, and sequencing was done on bulk RNA from unsorted whole blood.

The source is an adult who was a healthcare worker with PCR-confirmed SARS-CoV-2 infection or an uninfected control (not recorded which). The specimen was whole blood.

DNA for the CDR3: TGTGCCACCAGTGATCTGGGTGGACAGAATGAAAAACTGTTTTTT. Translating it yields CATSDLGGQNEKLFF. The rearrangement links TRBV24-1 to TRBJ1-4; TRBD1 might be the D (6 bases). Germline-derived CDR1 and CDR2 are KGHDR and SFDVKD. Trimming took off 3 bases at V and 5 bases at J, with 12 bases between the two ends. The CDR3 is made up of 15 amino acids.